Listed below are T cell receptor beta chains from one sample, sequenced in a study of Ad26.COV2.S vaccination and SARS-CoV-2 variants. Method: immunoSEQ multiplex PCR; TCRdb's copy keeps in-frame clones and lacks some. There are nearly 95,000 clones in the sample; about four fifths occur only once, and 15% to 20% lies in the top ten. Sequenced here: peripheral blood, sampled after recovery from COVID-19. All receptors derive from a human donor who had recovered from COVID-19. Both conserved end residues are part of each CDR3.

j_call v_call cdr3_aa
TRBJ2-2 TRBV19 CASSTDGRYTGELFF
TRBJ1-2 TRBV12-3/TRBV12-4 CASSGHGFGGYTF
TRBJ2-7 TRBV28 CASSFQAGGPPYYEQYF
TRBJ1-3 TRBV27 CASSLGFSGNTIYF
TRBJ2-1 TRBV18 CASSLGLAGANNEQFF
TRBJ2-3 TRBV19 CASSPSYAGGPPQRLTDTQYF
TRBJ2-1 TRBV11-2 CASSFPMGPPFF
TRBJ1-4 TRBV5-5 CASSYSWYEDEKLFF
TRBJ1-1 TRBV18 CASSQNEAFF
TRBJ1-2 TRBV5-4 CASSYGTASNYGYTF
TRBJ1-2 TRBV2 CASSEEALTNYGYTF
TRBJ1-1 TRBV6-5 CASSYEQGNTEAFF
TRBJ2-3 TRBV28 CASSLGQDTQYF
TRBJ2-7 TRBV4-1 CASSHAIVGALDEQYF
TRBJ2-7 TRBV24-1 CATSAGTAGTIYEQYF
TRBJ2-3 TRBV28 CASSLSGFSDTQYF
TRBJ2-1 TRBV12-3/TRBV12-4 CASSFRGPWFF
TRBJ2-7 TRBV28 CATGTSRGYEQYF
TRBJ2-3 TRBV7-3 CASSPRPGGSGADTQYF
TRBJ1-2 TRBV28 CASRGRALPNYGYTF
TRBJ2-1 TRBV28 CASSARPGLILLYNEQFF
TRBJ2-1 TRBV11-3 CASSFGSASYNEQFF